This T cell receptor (beta chain) was recorded in a study of OX40 agonist ivuxolimab in advanced cancers. On the study more broadly: Of the patients, three showed partial responses, one with hepatocellular carcinoma and two with cutaneous melanoma.

The repertoire was sequenced with immunoSEQ multiplex PCR; TCRdb's copy has only in-frame clones and lacks some. The sample contains approximately 100,000 clones, less than 95% of which appear only once. For this clone: Its antigen is as yet unknown.

General study points: Expanded peripheral T-cell antigen specificity went undetermined.

V shed 4 bases, J shed 5 bases, and the junction held 9 bases outside the gene matches. This CDR3 has 15 residues. Per germline, CDR1 MNHEY and CDR2 SVGAGI. The receptor's source is an adult with an advanced solid tumor such as melanoma, head and neck, liver or kidney cancer. The sequencing here drew on CD4+ or CD8+ T cells sorted from blood, taken in a trial of the OX40 agonist ivuxolimab. The chain has TRBV6-5 and TRBJ2-3; 7 positions agree with TRBD1. The CDR3 sequence is CASSSLGRTGDTQYF. The CDR3 DNA follows: TGTGCCAGCAGTTCCCTAGGGCGGACAGGAGATACGCAGTATTTT.